The 20 T cell receptor beta chains in this list originate from one sample, sequenced in a study of blood T cell repertoires in COVID-19 (dated by TCRdb to the early 2020s). Library prep was done by the immunoSEQ multiplex PCR assay. Here the immuneACCESS table is served through TCRdb, limited to in-frame sequences with V and J called. Missing clones are a known gap in these copies; in checked studies unresolved V genes cover under half, and the rest lacks a known reason. The sample has 230,000 or so clones on record, about four fifths of them singletons. Jointly, the top ten make up approximately 4% of the sample. Sequencing was performed on peripheral blood. These receptors were collected from a man in his fifties or sixties with active or convalescent COVID-19.

The chain combines TRBV2 with TRBJ1-5, with D possibly being TRBD1 (5 bases). The CDR3 has 13 residues. CDR1 and CDR2 (germline): SNHLY, FYNNEI. V lost 6 bases and J 5 bases, leaving 11 bases between the germline ends. CDR3: CASSVGRDQPQHF. DNA for the CDR3: TGTGCCAGCAGCGTAGGCAGGGATCAGCCCCAGCATTTT.

This clone appeared a few times. This sequence joins TRBV4-1 and TRBJ2-3; 10 bases are shared with TRBD2. With V trimmed by 1 base and J by 4 bases, 8 bases remained unmatched. The CDR3 extends over 17 amino acids. Per the germline V gene, CDR1 is MGHRA and CDR2 is YSYEKL. The CDR3 DNA reads as TGCGCCAGCAGCCAAGCCTTGATAGCGGGGGGCCCAGATACGCAGTATTTT. It yields the protein CASSQALIAGGPDTQYF.

The chain is built from TRBV5-6 and TRBJ2-7, with D possibly being TRBD1 (5 bases). Germline loops: CDR1 SGHDT, CDR2 YYEEEE. The CDR3 runs 15 residues. The V gene lost 2 bases and the J gene lost 5 bases, with 17 bases spanning the gap. The CDR3 sequence: CASSLHFAGMDEQYF. The DNA of the CDR3 is TGTGCCAGCAGCTTACATTTCGCAGGGATGGACGAGCAGTACTTC.

The chain joins TRBV6-5 to TRBJ1-1; 10 bases match TRBD1. The germline CDR1 and CDR2 sequences are MNHEY and SVGAGI. The V and J ends lost 5 bases and 5 bases, in that order; junction bases with no gene match: 2. The CDR3 has 13 residues. The CDR3 DNA follows: TGTGCCAGCAGTAGGACAGGGGGTACTGAAGCTTTCTTT. Its protein product is CASSRTGGTEAFF.

The chain carries TRBV5-6 and TRBJ1-5; 7 bases agree with TRBD1. Trimming took 4 bases from V and 4 from J; bases not matched to a gene: 5. The CDR3 has 14 amino acids. Germline V CDR1 and CDR2: SGHDT, YYEEEE. CDR3 DNA sequence: TGTGCCAGCAGCCGGACAGGAACAAATCAGCCCCAGCATTTT. Translation gives CASSRTGTNQPQHF.

The genes are TRBV5-6 and TRBJ1-2; 11 positions agree with TRBD1. The CDR3 spans 13 residues. J was trimmed by 7 bases and V by 6 bases; bases with no gene match: 5. In germline, CDR1 is SGHDT, CDR2 YYEEEE. The CDR3 bases are TGTGCCAGCACCCGGACAGGGGGCTTTGGCTACACCTTC. Its protein is CASTRTGGFGYTF. Using reference TRBV5-6 and TRBJ1-2 for the parts outside the CDR3, the full variable domain is DAGVTQSPTHLIKTRGQQVTLRCSPKSGHDTVSWYQQALGQGPQFIFQYYEEEERQRGNFPDRFSGHQFPNYSSELNVNALLLGDSALYLCASTRTGGFGYTFGSGTRLTVV.

The chain is built from TRBV5-6 and TRBJ1-4, with TRBD1 as a possible D gene (6 bases). Germline V gene sequence: CDR1 SGHDT, CDR2 YYEEEE. The CDR3 is 15 amino acids. V lost 7 bases to trimming and J lost 11 bases, with 24 bases between them. This CDR3 reads CASRVNGQGRSKLFF. CDR3 in DNA: TGTGCCAGCCGCGTTAATGGGCAGGGGCGCAGTAAACTGTTTTTT.

CDR3 sequence reads: CASSPPAEVPYNEQFF. CDR3 coding DNA: TGTGCCAGCAGTCCCCCCGCGGAGGTCCCCTACAATGAGCAGTTCTTC. This sequence joins TRBV27 and TRBJ2-1, with D possibly being TRBD2 (5 bases). Germline loops: CDR1 MNHEY, CDR2 SMNVEV (reference sequence). This CDR3 comprises 16 residues. V lost 5 bases and J 2 bases, leaving 16 bases between the germline ends.

The rearrangement joins TRBV2 to TRBJ1-6, with 9 bases fitting TRBD1. V trimming: 5 bases; J trimming: 5 bases; junction bases outside the gene matches: 4. The CDR3 is 15 amino acids. The germline gives CDR1 SNHLY, CDR2 FYNNEI. The DNA for the CDR3 is TGTGCCAGCAGTAAAGGACAGGGGCATAATTCACCCCTCCACTTT. Protein product: CASSKGQGHNSPLHF.

This clone is labeled as medium-sized. Written as DNA, the CDR3 is TGTGCCAGCAGCCCATACAGGGATTGGACCGGGGAGCTGTTTTTT. This gives the protein CASSPYRDWTGELFF. The chain links TRBV3-1 (or the pseudogene TRBV3-2) to TRBJ2-2; tentative D call: TRBD1 (6 bases). Germline loops: CDR1 LGHDT, CDR2 YNNKEL (reference sequence). V was pared by 4 bases and J by 5 bases, with 14 bases between. The CDR3 extends over 15 amino acids.

The chain joins TRBV7-9 to TRBJ1-3; 7 bases map to TRBD1. The CDR3 runs to 15 residues. The J segment lost 0 bases and the V segment lost 4 bases, leaving 3 bases of the junction unmatched. CDR1 is SEHNR and CDR2 is FQNEAQ in the germline V gene (reference sequence). The CDR3 sequence: CASSWTGVSGNTIYF. The DNA for the CDR3 is TGTGCCAGCAGCTGGACAGGAGTCTCTGGAAACACCATATATTTT.

The chain is built from TRBV3-1 (or the pseudogene TRBV3-2) and TRBJ2-1, with D unclear. Trimming cost V 1 base and J 10 bases, with 8 bases left between them. This CDR3 comprises 12 residues. Per the germline V gene, CDR1 is LGHDT and CDR2 is YNNKEL (reference sequence). The CDR3 loop reads CASSQGPREQFF. CDR3 DNA: TGTGCCAGCAGCCAAGGTCCTCGGGAGCAGTTCTTC.

V usage is TRBV12-3 or TRBV12-4 and J usage is TRBJ1-5; a possible D gene is TRBD1 (6 bases). Trimming cost V 7 bases and J 12 bases, with 19 bases left between them. This CDR3 contains 13 residues. Here the CDR3 DNA reads TGTGCCAGCAATTCGGCGGCGGGGGCGAGCCAGCATTTT. Encoded protein: CASNSAAGASQHF.

In DNA form, the CDR3 reads TGTGCCAGTAGTATGCTAGGGGGGGTGGAGACCCAGTACTTC. Translated, it gives CASSMLGGVETQYF. The chain couples TRBV19 to TRBJ2-5, with a tentative D call TRBD2 (7 bases). From germline, CDR1 is LNHDA and CDR2 SQIVND (reference sequence). The CDR3 consists of 14 residues. Trimming took off 3 bases at V and 5 bases at J, with 13 bases between the two ends.

This clone was detected once. This rearrangement joins TRBV6-1 to TRBJ1-4, with 9 bases lining up with TRBD1. Germline V lookup: CDR1 MNHNS, CDR2 SASEGT. The CDR3 spans 15 residues. The junction had 7 bases not matched to a gene; V was cut back by 3 bases and J by 8 bases. The CDR3 here is CASSEYRGLREKLFF. The CDR3 coding sequence is TGTGCCAGCAGTGAGTACAGGGGGCTGAGGGAAAAACTGTTTTTT.

This clone has a handful of counts. The gene calls are TRBV13 and TRBJ1-6; unclear D gene. Trimming stripped 8 bases from V and 8 bases from J, with 19 bases between. Germline V gene data show CDR1 as PRHDT and CDR2 as FYEKMQ (reference sequence). CDR3 length: 15 residues. For the CDR3, the DNA is TGTGCCAGCCACGGCGGAGGGCTGGTCGATTCACCCCTCCACTTT. Encoded protein: CASHGGGLVDSPLHF.

The chain has TRBV6-5 and TRBJ1-2; no firm D call. Germline lookup yields CDR1 MNHEY and CDR2 SVGAGI. The length of the CDR3 is 15 residues. With 2 bases removed from V and 2 bases from J, the gap between germline ends came to 12 bases. This CDR3 is CASSYGPSGNYGYTF. The CDR3 DNA reads TGTGCCAGCAGTTACGGGCCCAGCGGGAACTATGGCTACACCTTC.

This rearrangement joins TRBV4-2 to TRBJ2-5, with 11 nucleotides matching TRBD2. Germline values: CDR1 LGHNA, CDR2 YNFKEQ. The CDR3 consists of 16 residues. Losses at the gene ends were 2 bases for V and 5 bases for J; bases not matched to a gene: 7. The CDR3 loop reads CASSQKLAGGGETQYF. The CDR3 bases are TGTGCCAGCAGCCAAAAGCTAGCGGGGGGAGGTGAGACCCAGTACTTC.

This clone was seen at least ten times. The chain joins TRBV6-5 to TRBJ1-2; TRBD1 is a possible D gene (5 bases). V lost 2 bases and J lost 7, with 8 bases in between. This CDR3 is 12 amino acids long. CDR1 and CDR2 from the germline V gene are MNHEY and SVGAGI. DNA for the CDR3: TGTGCCAGCAGTTACGTCGGGGGTGGCTACACCTTC. Translation gives CASSYVGGGYTF.

This rearrangement joins TRBV5-1 to TRBJ1-2, with 8 bases that match TRBD1. Germline assignment: CDR1 SGHRS and CDR2 YFSETQ. Trimming removed 3 bases from V and 2 bases from J; junction bases left unmatched: 6. The CDR3 sequence is 15 residues long. The CDR3 sequence is CASSSGTGQNYGYTF. In DNA, the CDR3 is TGCGCCAGCAGCTCCGGGACAGGACAAAACTATGGCTACACCTTC.